A single sample gave rise to the 31 T cell receptor beta chains below, sequenced in a study of OX40 agonist ivuxolimab in advanced cancers. Sequencing was performed with immunoSEQ multiplex PCR; in TCRdb, only in-frame clones are kept and a portion is missing. In the table there are about 77,000 clones, around 86% of which are singletons. The sample consisted of CD4+ or CD8+ T cells sorted from blood, taken in a trial of the OX40 agonist ivuxolimab. These receptors originate from an adult with an advanced solid tumor such as melanoma, head and neck, liver or kidney cancer.

This rearrangement joins TRBV4-1 to TRBJ2-7; no reliable D call. V lost 0 bases to trimming and J lost 7 bases, with 13 bases between them. The CDR3 has 14 residues. CDR1 is MGHRA, CDR2 YSYEKL, per germline. The CDR3 is CASSQDLLLGEQYF. The CDR3 bases are TGCGCCAGCAGCCAAGACTTACTCCTAGGAGAGCAGTACTTC.

This clone was found a few times. The chain carries TRBV4-3 and TRBJ2-2; TRBD1 matches 7 bases. This CDR3 has 17 amino acids. CDR1 is LGHNA and CDR2 is YSLEER in the germline V gene. After removal of 2 bases from V and 3 bases from J, the junction contained 9 bases not matched to a gene. The CDR3 DNA reads TGCGCCAGCAGCCAATTGCGGACAGGTAGAGACACCGGGGAGCTGTTTTTT. Protein product: CASSQLRTGRDTGELFF.

The chain employs TRBV11-2 and TRBJ2-1; 12 nucleotides line up with TRBD2. Germline assignment: CDR1 SGHAT and CDR2 FQNNGV. The ends lost 1 base at V and 8 bases at J; junction bases unmatched: 9. The CDR3 is made up of 17 amino acids. This CDR3 reads CASSLVGLAGGPDEQFF. CDR3 DNA sequence: TGTGCCAGCAGCTTAGTGGGGCTAGCGGGGGGGCCGGATGAGCAGTTCTTC.

The chain combines TRBV7-3 with TRBJ2-2; TRBD1 is a possible D gene (6 bases). The CDR3 sequence is 15 residues long. The germline V gene encodes CDR1 SGHTA and CDR2 FQGTGA. With 5 bases removed from V and 0 bases from J, the gap between germline ends came to 10 bases. Here the CDR3 reads CASSPRTANTGELFF. The CDR3 DNA follows: TGTGCCAGCAGCCCCCGGACAGCGAACACCGGGGAGCTGTTTTTT. Combining the CDR3 with reference TRBV7-3 and TRBJ2-2 gives the whole variable domain GAGVSQTPSNKVTEKGKYVELRCDPISGHTALYWYRQSLGQGPEFLIYFQGTGAADDSGLPNDRFFAVRPEGSVSTLKIQRTERGDSAVYLCASSPRTANTGELFFGEGSRLTVL.

This clone was seen only once. The J gene is TRBJ2-2, the V gene TRBV7-2; D is ambiguous. V was pared by 6 bases and J by 6 bases, with 11 bases between. This CDR3 is 13 amino acids long. Germline V gives CDR1 SGHTA, CDR2 FQGNSA. The CDR3 nucleotides read TGTACCAGCAGTCCCAGTCGGGCCGGGGAGCTGTTTTTT. This sequence encodes CTSSPSRAGELFF.

V gene TRBV5-1 combines with J gene TRBJ1-3; D not resolved. The CDR3 is 17 amino acids. V dropped 4 bases and J dropped 4 bases, with 21 bases sitting between them. Germline loops: CDR1 SGHRS, CDR2 YFSETQ. The CDR3: CASSPGTSLTVGNTIYF. CDR3 bases: TGCGCCAGCAGCCCAGGAACCAGCCTCACGGTCGGAAACACCATATATTTT.

The V call is TRBV6-1, the J call TRBJ1-6; 7 positions agree with TRBD1. The J segment lost 6 bases and the V segment lost 6 bases, leaving 5 bases of the junction unmatched. The germline gives CDR1 MNHNS, CDR2 SASEGT. This CDR3 has 14 amino acids. The CDR3 loop reads CASRETGRNSPLHF. CDR3 in DNA: TGTGCCAGCAGGGAGACAGGGCGTAATTCACCCCTCCACTTT.

The gene calls are TRBV5-5 and TRBJ1-2; no firm D call. The CDR3 contains 13 residues. Trimming left V 2 bases short and J 2 bases short, with 7 bases between. The germline CDR1 and CDR2 sequences are SGHKS and YYEKEE (reference sequence). The CDR3 DNA sequence: TGTGCCAGCAGCTTAGCGGGGAACTATGGCTACACCTTC. Protein product: CASSLAGNYGYTF.

This clone was seen just once. V usage is TRBV11-2 and J usage is TRBJ2-3; D not certain. V was pared by 0 bases and J by 8 bases, with 6 bases between. Per the germline V gene, CDR1 is SGHAT and CDR2 is FQNNGV. This CDR3 comprises 12 residues. The chain's CDR3 is CASSLESSTQYF. The CDR3 nucleotides read TGTGCCAGCAGCTTAGAGAGTAGTACGCAGTATTTT.

CDR3 region: CASSSGQGNQKLFF. For the CDR3, the DNA is TGTGCCAGCAGTTCGGGACAGGGGAATCAAAAACTGTTTTTT. V and J are TRBV27 and TRBJ1-4, with 10 bases matching TRBD1. The CDR3 consists of 14 residues. V lost 4 bases to trimming and J lost 9 bases; unmatched junction nucleotides: 5. CDR1 is MNHEY and CDR2 is SMNVEV in the germline V gene (reference sequence).

The chain uses TRBV11-3 and TRBJ2-2; D is possibly TRBD1 or TRBD2 (7 bases each). The CDR3 covers 17 residues. CDR1 SGHNT and CDR2 YENEEA come from the germline V gene. V was cut by 5 bases and J by 6 bases, with 22 bases left in between. The CDR3 here is CASSAGELTGRAGELFF. The CDR3 DNA follows: TGTGCCAGCAGCGCGGGAGAACTGACAGGGAGGGCCGGGGAGCTGTTTTTT.

This sequence joins TRBV5-6 and TRBJ2-3; no firm D call. V gave up 0 bases and J gave up 0 bases, with 5 bases separating them. This CDR3 is built from 14 residues. Germline CDR1 SGHDT, CDR2 YYEEEE. Written as DNA, the CDR3 is TGTGCCAGCAGCTTGGGGGCAAGCACAGATACGCAGTATTTT. This codes for CASSLGASTDTQYF.

The chain recombines TRBV7-3 with TRBJ2-3; the D call may be TRBD1 or TRBD2 (5 bases each). The CDR3 totals 16 residues. Trimming took off 5 bases at V and 2 bases at J, with 17 bases between the two ends. The germline V gene has CDR1 SGHTA and CDR2 FQGTGA. This CDR3 reads CASSPQGPQVTDTQYF. The CDR3, as DNA: TGTGCCAGCAGCCCCCAGGGACCACAGGTCACAGATACGCAGTATTTT.

V gene TRBV12-5 combines with J gene TRBJ1-3, with D uncertain. Trimming pared 2 bases from V and 3 bases from J, leaving 8 bases between. Germline assignment: CDR1 LGHNT and CDR2 FRNRAP. This CDR3 region has 14 residues. The CDR3 loop is CASGLQVHGNTIYF. CDR3 coding DNA: TGTGCTAGTGGTTTGCAGGTACATGGAAACACCATATATTTT.

The chain combines TRBV29-1 with TRBJ1-2, with D maybe TRBD1 (5 bases). The CDR3 extends over 11 amino acids. CDR1 SQVTM and CDR2 ANQGSEA come from the germline V gene. Trimming took off 8 bases at V and 7 bases at J, with 14 bases between the two ends. CDR3 coding DNA: TGCAGCTCCGGGGGGGATCTTGGCTACACCTTC. Its protein is CSSGGDLGYTF.

This rearrangement joins TRBV10-2 to TRBJ1-1, with 8 bases that match TRBD1. This CDR3 has 15 residues. Germline assignment: CDR1 WSHSY and CDR2 SAAADI. V shed 5 bases and J 4 bases; nucleotides not matched to a gene: 9. CDR3 nucleotides: TGCGCCAGCAGTTCCTCCAGGGGGCGAGGCACTGAAGCTTTCTTT. This translates into CASSSSRGRGTEAFF.

The chain is built from TRBV21-1 and TRBJ2-1; no check of the table's D call, TRBD2, against the DNA was made. TRBV21-1 is described as a pseudogene. This CDR3 is built from 16 residues. The CDR3 nucleotides read TGTGCCAGCAGCATCCATACTAGCGTAACCTACAATGAGCAGTTCTTC. It yields the protein CASSIHTSVTYNEQFF.

The J gene is TRBJ1-2, the V gene TRBV6-1; D possibly corresponds to TRBD1 (6 bases). CDR3 length equals 12 residues. Trimming removed 11 bases from V and 6 bases from J, with 16 bases in between. Germline values: CDR1 MNHNS, CDR2 SASEGT. The chain's CDR3 is CALNRGVNGYTF. In DNA form, the CDR3 reads TGTGCCTTGAATAGGGGGGTGAATGGCTACACCTTC.

V is TRBV27 and J is TRBJ2-3; D is undetermined. This CDR3 has 13 residues. The germline V gene encodes CDR1 MNHEY and CDR2 SMNVEV (reference sequence). Trimming took off 6 bases at V and 4 bases at J, with 11 bases between the two ends. The CDR3 DNA sequence: TGTGCCAGCAGCCTAAGGCGCGCAGATACGCAGTATTTT. It yields the protein CASSLRRADTQYF.

This clone was counted a few times. The chain carries TRBV14 and TRBJ1-1; TRBD1 matches 7 bases. The CDR3 is 16 residues long. Germline assignment: CDR1 SGHDN and CDR2 FVKESK. V shed 3 bases, J shed 2 bases, and the junction held 9 bases outside the gene matches. The CDR3 DNA reads TGTGCCAGCAGCCAGGGATGGGGACAGAGAAACACTGAAGCTTTCTTT. This codes for CASSQGWGQRNTEAFF. Full variable domain (outside the CDR3, taken from reference TRBV14 and TRBJ1-1): EAGVTQFPSHSVIEKGQTVTLRCDPISGHDNLYWYRRVMGKEIKFLLHFVKESKQDESGMPNNRFLAERTGGTYSTLKVQPAELEDSGVYFCASSQGWGQRNTEAFFGQGTRLTVV.

J is TRBJ2-3 and V is TRBV9, with D perhaps assigned TRBD1 or TRBD2 (5 bases each). Trimming took off 3 bases at V and 6 bases at J, with 14 bases between the two ends. The CDR3 contains 14 residues. The germline V gene has CDR1 SGDLS and CDR2 YYNGEE. The CDR3 DNA is TGTGCCAGCAGCGACCCCTCTGGGGGTGATACGCAGTATTTT. It encodes CASSDPSGGDTQYF. Supplemented by reference TRBV9 and TRBJ2-3, the full variable domain reads DSGVTQTPKHLITATGQRVTLRCSPRSGDLSVYWYQQSLDQGLQFLIQYYNGEERAKGNILERFSAQQFPDLHSELNLSSLELGDSALYFCASSDPSGGDTQYFGPGTRLTVL.

The V gene is TRBV6-5, the J gene TRBJ2-1; TRBD2 agrees at 8 bases. J lost 3 bases, V lost 2 bases, and 3 bases had no gene match. The CDR3 is 15 residues long. The germline V gene has CDR1 MNHEY and CDR2 SVGAGI. The CDR3 region is CASSYIRGGYNEQFF. Written as DNA, the CDR3 is TGTGCCAGCAGTTACATCCGGGGGGGCTACAATGAGCAGTTCTTC.

CDR3 protein: CASSLEQGAREQYF. For the CDR3, the DNA is TGCGCCAGCAGCTTGGAACAGGGGGCGCGAGAGCAGTACTTC. V and J are TRBV5-1 and TRBJ2-7, with TRBD1 matching over 9 bases. Germline CDR1 SGHRS, CDR2 YFSETQ. J gave up 7 bases and V 0 bases, and 5 bases lay outside the gene matches. The CDR3 is 14 amino acids.

CDR3: CASSPQMTSGGFGEQFF. In nucleotides, the CDR3 is TGTGCCAGCAGCCCCCAGATGACTAGCGGGGGGTTCGGTGAGCAGTTCTTC. V is TRBV7-6 and J is TRBJ2-1; 13 bases line up with TRBD2. The junction had 13 bases not matched to a gene; V was cut back by 5 bases and J by 9 bases. The length of the CDR3 is 17 residues. CDR1 SGHVS and CDR2 FNYEAQ come from the germline V gene. Combining the CDR3 with reference TRBV7-6 and TRBJ2-1 gives the whole variable domain GAGVSQSPRYKVTKRGQDVALRCDPISGHVSLYWYRQALGQGPEFLTYFNYEAQQDKSGLPNDRFSAERPEGSISTLTIQRTEQRDSAMYRCASSPQMTSGGFGEQFFGPGTRLTVL.

The chain links TRBV7-2 to TRBJ1-3; the D gene is possibly TRBD1 (5 bases). CDR1 is SGHTA and CDR2 is FQGNSA in the germline V gene. The length of the CDR3 is 16 residues. Trimming took off 1 base at V and 4 bases at J, with 14 bases between the two ends. CDR3 coding DNA: TGTGCCAGCAGCTTAGGGGGCACTGCGGCCGGAAACACCATATATTTT. Its translation is CASSLGGTAAGNTIYF. The full variable domain, rest sourced from reference TRBV7-2 and TRBJ1-3, is GAGVSQSPSNKVTEKGKDVELRCDPISGHTALYWYRQSLGQGLEFLIYFQGNSAPDKSGLPSDRFSAERTGGSVSTLTIQRTQQEDSAVYLCASSLGGTAAGNTIYFGEGSWLTVV.

The rearrangement uses TRBV5-1 and TRBJ2-7; D is undetermined. Germline V lookup: CDR1 SGHRS, CDR2 YFSETQ. This CDR3 spans 13 amino acids. V lost 0 bases to trimming and J lost 3 bases, with 7 bases between them. The CDR3 DNA reads as TGCGCCAGCAGCTTGGGACCCAACTACGAGCAGTACTTC. Protein product: CASSLGPNYEQYF.

The chain carries TRBV18 and TRBJ1-4, with D possibly being TRBD1 (6 bases). The V end was cut by 0 bases, the J end by 8 bases, with 10 bases between. This CDR3 spans 14 amino acids. In germline, CDR1 is KGHSH, CDR2 LQKENI. Here the CDR3 reads CASSPPQRGEKLFF. In DNA, the CDR3 is TGTGCCAGCTCACCACCCCAGAGGGGGGAAAAACTGTTTTTT.

This chain connects TRBV7-2 to TRBJ2-7; 10 positions match TRBD2. The CDR3 has 14 amino acids. V gave up 3 bases and J gave up 1 base; unmatched junction bases: 0. Germline loops: CDR1 SGHTA, CDR2 FQGNSA. The CDR3 reads CASSFSGGSYEQYF. In DNA form, the CDR3 reads TGTGCCAGCAGCTTTAGCGGGGGGTCCTACGAGCAGTACTTC.

The chain couples TRBV5-1 to TRBJ1-3, with TRBD1 matching 11 bases. There are 15 residues in the CDR3. V lost 5 bases, J lost 2 bases, and 3 bases stayed unmatched. Germline lookup yields CDR1 SGHRS and CDR2 YFSETQ. CDR3 nucleotide sequence: TGCGCCAGCAGAGTGGACAGGGGGCCTGGAAACACCATATATTTT. Translated, it gives CASRVDRGPGNTIYF.

This clone was seen once. The CDR3 DNA is TGTGCCAGCAGCCCACCCAACAACAGGGTTTTAACTGAAGCTTTCTTT. This codes for CASSPPNNRVLTEAFF. The chain joins TRBV11-3 to TRBJ1-1; D may be TRBD1 (6 bases). Germline CDR1 reads SGHNT; CDR2 reads YENEEA. The CDR3 sequence is 16 residues long. The germline V and J ends were trimmed by 5 bases and 5 bases, with 21 bases remaining between them.

The V call is TRBV4-2, the J call TRBJ1-2, with TRBD1 matching 10 bases. V lost 1 base and J lost 5; bases outside the gene matches: 4. Germline V gene data show CDR1 as LGHNA and CDR2 as YNFKEQ. This CDR3 comprises 15 residues. CDR3 DNA: TGTGCCAGCAGCCAAGGACAGGGGGCACAATATGGCTACACCTTC. This translates into CASSQGQGAQYGYTF.